This TCR beta chain stems from a study of identical twins. In its sample, this clonotype was seen a few times. Its target is not known. It was template switching that added a universal primer site, and there were unique molecular identifiers on the cDNA. TCRdb reprocessed the 5' RACE reads via MiXCR and lists one record per CDR3 protein. The table includes over 250,000 distinct CDR3 sequences, 9.5% detected once. Trimming removed 2 bases from V and 3 bases from J, with 8 bases in between. The germline V gene encodes CDR1 SGHRS and CDR2 YFSETQ. The CDR3 runs to 13 residues. Regarding the study as a whole: Findings depended on cross-sectional statistics rather than tracking the same donors.

These data are also associated with another study on yellow fever vaccine responses in identical twins.

This receptor was identified in a woman between 18 and 30 years old in good health. This chain uses TRBV5-1 with TRBJ1-2; no clear D gene. The sequenced sample consisted of CD8+ T cells sorted from blood. As DNA, the CDR3 is TGCGCCAGCAGCTTAACGGACTACTATGGCTACACCTTC. Amino acids: CASSLTDYYGYTF.